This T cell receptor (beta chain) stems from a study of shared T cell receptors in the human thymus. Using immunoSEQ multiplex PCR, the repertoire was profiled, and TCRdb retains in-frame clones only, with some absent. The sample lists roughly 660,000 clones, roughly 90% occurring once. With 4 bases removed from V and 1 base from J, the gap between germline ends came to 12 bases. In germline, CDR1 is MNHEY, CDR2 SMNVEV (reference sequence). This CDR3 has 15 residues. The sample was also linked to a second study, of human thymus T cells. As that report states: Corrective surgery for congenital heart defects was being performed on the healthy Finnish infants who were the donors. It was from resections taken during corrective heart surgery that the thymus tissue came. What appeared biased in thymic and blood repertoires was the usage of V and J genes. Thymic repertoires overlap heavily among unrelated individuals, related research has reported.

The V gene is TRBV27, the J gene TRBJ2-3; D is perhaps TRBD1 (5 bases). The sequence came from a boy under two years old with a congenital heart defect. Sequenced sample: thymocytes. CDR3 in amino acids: CASSSRQPRTDTQYF. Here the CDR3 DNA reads TGTGCCAGCAGTTCACGACAGCCCCGCACAGATACGCAGTATTTT.